One and the same sample provided the 9 T cell receptor beta chains below, sequenced in a study of T cell clonality in common variable immunodeficiency (dated by TCRdb to the mid-2010s). The library was produced with the immunoSEQ multiplex PCR assay. The immuneACCESS repertoire file appears here via TCRdb, limited to in-frame rearrangements. These files lack a portion of the clones; in checked studies, under half of the deficit traces to unresolved V genes, and the cause of the others is not known. This sample contains fewer than 30,000 clones, none of which is a singleton. The ten biggest clones cover roughly 3.2% of the sample. Summary of the overall study and its limitations: Fewer deletions and N-nucleotide insertions were reportedly observed in CVID TCRbeta sequences, and highly modified clones with 13 or more V deletions were reportedly absent from CVID TCRbeta sequences.

These receptors lack a known antigen. The sample was peripheral blood mononuclear cells. These receptors were taken from a human donor with common variable immunodeficiency.

To note about this clone: Read coverage stops 3 residues before the CDR3 terminus; the germline J gene supplies the remainder. The chain carries TRBV27 and TRBJ2-7; TRBD1 aligns across 9 bases. This CDR3 is built from 14 residues. From germline, CDR1 is MNHEY and CDR2 SMNVEV (reference sequence). Trimming cost V 3 bases and J 2 bases; bases outside gene matches: 2. The covered CDR3 bases are TGTGCCAGCAGTTTTGGGACAGGGCCCTACGAG. Its translation: CASSFGTGPYE. The entire CDR3 reads CASSFGTGPYEQYF.

Many counts were recorded for this clone. The read halts 3 residues ahead of the CDR3 end, with the missing end drawn from the germline J gene. V and J are TRBV10-3 and TRBJ1-3, with D perhaps TRBD1 (6 bases). V was cut by 0 bases and J by 4 bases, with 16 bases left in between. CDR3 length equals 17 residues. Germline V gives CDR1 ENHRY, CDR2 SYGVKD. The CDR3 reads CAISESWEGTPGNTIYF. CDR3 DNA (partial): TGTGCCATCAGTGAGTCTTGGGAAGGGACACCAGGAAACACC.

The table lists this clone with many counts. Read sequence stops 3 residues before the CDR3 end, and the germline J gene provides the missing end. This chain connects TRBV19 to TRBJ2-2; the D gene is possibly TRBD2 (7 bases). The V and J ends lost 6 bases and 6 bases respectively, with 14 bases between them. From germline, CDR1 is LNHDA and CDR2 SQIVND (reference sequence). This CDR3 has 14 residues. The chain's CDR3 is CASRVRGGAGELFF. CDR3 DNA (partial): TGTGCCAGTAGAGTTCGAGGGGGGGCCGGGGAG. The whole variable domain, filled in from reference TRBV19 and TRBJ2-2, reads DGGITQSPKYLFRKEGQNVTLSCEQNLNHDAMYWYRQDPGQGLRLIYYSQIVNDFQKGDIAEGYSVSREKKESFPLTVTSAQKNPTAFYLCASRVRGGAGELFFGEGSRLTVL.

This clone was seen ten or more times. The CDR3 goes on 3 residues after the read ends, and that part is filled in from the germline J gene. The chain employs TRBV20-1 and TRBJ2-1, with 11 bases matching TRBD2. The CDR3 extends over 16 amino acids. The germline V gene has CDR1 DFQATT and CDR2 SNEGSKA (reference sequence). V dropped 5 bases and J dropped 7; count of bases not matched to a gene: 13. CDR3 sequence: CSAQERLAGGMNEQFF. CDR3 DNA, as far as it was read: TGCAGTGCTCAAGAGCGGCTAGCGGGAGGCATGAATGAG.

This clone has more than one count but fewer than ten. The CDR3 goes on 3 residues after the read ends, and that part is filled in from the germline J gene. This sequence joins TRBV7-6 and TRBJ2-3; 13 bases are shared with TRBD2. V was clipped by 3 bases and J by 8 bases; unmatched bases: 14. The CDR3 is 18 residues long. In germline, CDR1 is SGHVS, CDR2 FNYEAQ. CDR3 bases read: TGTGCCAGCAGCTTCGACAGGAAAGGACTAGCGGGAGTTATTACG. Translating it yields CASSFDRKGLAGVIT. The whole CDR3 is CASSFDRKGLAGVITQYF.

As to this clone: The read comes to an end 3 residues before the CDR3 does, leaving the germline J gene to fill in the end. The chain uses TRBV6-9 and TRBJ2-7, with TRBD1 matching 7 bases. The V and J ends lost 6 bases and 4 bases, in that order; junction bases with no gene match: 21. This CDR3 region has 18 residues. Germline assignment: CDR1 MNHGY and CDR2 SVAAGI. CDR3 DNA, as far as it was read: TGTGCCAGCAGGGAACCTATCGACCCGCCGGGACAGCATTACGAG. Its translation is CASREPIDPPGQHYE. The CDR3, in full, reads CASREPIDPPGQHYEQYF.

This clone has at least ten counts. The read ends 3 residues shy of where the CDR3 ends; the end is completed using the germline J gene. The chain is built from TRBV7-8 and TRBJ1-2, with D tentatively TRBD1 (5 bases). Per germline, CDR1 SGHVS and CDR2 FQNEAQ. With 4 bases removed from V and 4 bases from J, the gap between germline ends came to 16 bases. This CDR3 spans 15 amino acids. The covered CDR3 bases are TGTGCCAGCAGCTCCCTCGGGGGGATCGGCTATGGC. Translation gives CASSSLGGIGYG. The entire CDR3 sequence reads CASSSLGGIGYGYTF.

This clone was counted a few times. The sequenced part of the CDR3 DNA is TGTGCCAGCAGTGAGGTCAGGGAAATGGTCGAG. Its translation is CASSEVREMVE. The full-length CDR3 reads as CASSEVREMVEQYF. The rearrangement joins TRBV2 to TRBJ2-7; D is perhaps TRBD1 (5 bases). Read data end 3 residues before the CDR3 end; the end is taken from the germline J gene. V lost 3 bases, J lost 6 bases, and 15 bases lay in between. The CDR3 extends over 14 amino acids. Germline-derived CDR1 and CDR2 are SNHLY and FYNNEI.

This clone was detected many times. The CDR3 end falls 3 residues outside the read, so it is completed with the germline J gene. This sequence joins TRBV5-1 and TRBJ2-7, with D maybe TRBD1 (5 bases). With 2 bases removed from V and 2 bases from J, the gap between germline ends came to 8 bases. Germline-derived CDR1 and CDR2 are SGHRS and YFSETQ. This CDR3 has 13 residues. CDR3 in amino acids: CASSFLTAYEQYF. The DNA read from the CDR3 is TGCGCCAGCAGCTTCCTGACAGCCTACGAG.